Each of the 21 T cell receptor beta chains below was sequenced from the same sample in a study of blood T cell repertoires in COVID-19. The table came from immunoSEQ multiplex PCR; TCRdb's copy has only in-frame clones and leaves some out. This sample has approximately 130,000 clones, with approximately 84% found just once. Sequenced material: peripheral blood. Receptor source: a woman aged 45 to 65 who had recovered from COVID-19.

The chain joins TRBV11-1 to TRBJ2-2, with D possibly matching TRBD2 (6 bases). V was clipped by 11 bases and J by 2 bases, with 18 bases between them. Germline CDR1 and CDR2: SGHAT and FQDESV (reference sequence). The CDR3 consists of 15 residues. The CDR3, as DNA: TGTGCCTCAACCACTAGCCGCATAAACACCGGGGAGCTGTTTTTT. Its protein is CASTTSRINTGELFF. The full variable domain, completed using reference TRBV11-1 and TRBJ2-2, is EAEVAQSPRYKITEKSQAVAFWCDPISGHATLYWYRQILGQGPELLVQFQDESVVDDSQLPKDRFSAERLKGVDSTLKIQPAELGDSAMYLCASTTSRINTGELFFGEGSRLTVL.

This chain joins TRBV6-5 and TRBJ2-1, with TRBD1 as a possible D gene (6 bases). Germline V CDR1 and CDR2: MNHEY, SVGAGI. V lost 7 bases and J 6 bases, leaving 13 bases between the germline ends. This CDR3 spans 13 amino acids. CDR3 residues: CASNFGQSNEQFF. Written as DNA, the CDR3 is TGTGCCAGCAATTTCGGACAGTCCAATGAGCAGTTCTTC.

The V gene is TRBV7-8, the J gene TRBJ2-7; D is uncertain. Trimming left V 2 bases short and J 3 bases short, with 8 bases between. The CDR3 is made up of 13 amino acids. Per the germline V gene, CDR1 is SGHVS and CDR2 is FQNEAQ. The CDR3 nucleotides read TGTGCCAGCAGCTTAACGACATTCTACGAGCAGTACTTC. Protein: CASSLTTFYEQYF.

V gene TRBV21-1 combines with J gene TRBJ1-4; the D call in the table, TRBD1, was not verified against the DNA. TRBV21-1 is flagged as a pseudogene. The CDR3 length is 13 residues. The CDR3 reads CASSRGTGEKLFF. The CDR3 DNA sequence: TGTGCCAGCAGCAGGGGCACAGGGGAAAAACTGTTTTTT.

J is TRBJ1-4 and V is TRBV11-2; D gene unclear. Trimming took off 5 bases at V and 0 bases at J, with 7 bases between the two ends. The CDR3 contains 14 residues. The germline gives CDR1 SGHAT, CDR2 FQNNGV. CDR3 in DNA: TGTGCCAGCAGCCACAGTGCAACTAATGAAAAACTGTTTTTT. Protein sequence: CASSHSATNEKLFF.

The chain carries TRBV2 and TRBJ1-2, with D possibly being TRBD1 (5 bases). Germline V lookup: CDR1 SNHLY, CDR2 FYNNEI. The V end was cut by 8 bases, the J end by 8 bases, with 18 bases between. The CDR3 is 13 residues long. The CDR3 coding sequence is TGTGCCAGCTGTCAGGGATCGGTAGGCGGCTACACCTTC. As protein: CASCQGSVGGYTF.

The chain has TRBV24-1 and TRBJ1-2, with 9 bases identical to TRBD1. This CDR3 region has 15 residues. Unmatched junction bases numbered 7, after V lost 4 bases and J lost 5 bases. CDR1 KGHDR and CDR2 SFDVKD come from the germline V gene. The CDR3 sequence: CATSDPGQGVYGYTF. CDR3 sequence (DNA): TGTGCCACCAGTGACCCGGGACAGGGAGTGTATGGCTACACCTTC.

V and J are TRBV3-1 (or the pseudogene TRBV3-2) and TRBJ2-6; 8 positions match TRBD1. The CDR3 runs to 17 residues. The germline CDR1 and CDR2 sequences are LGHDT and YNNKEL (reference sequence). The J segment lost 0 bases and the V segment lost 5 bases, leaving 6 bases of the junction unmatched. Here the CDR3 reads CASSAYRGSSGANVLTF. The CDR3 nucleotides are TGTGCCAGCAGCGCCTACAGGGGGTCCTCTGGGGCCAACGTCCTGACTTTC.

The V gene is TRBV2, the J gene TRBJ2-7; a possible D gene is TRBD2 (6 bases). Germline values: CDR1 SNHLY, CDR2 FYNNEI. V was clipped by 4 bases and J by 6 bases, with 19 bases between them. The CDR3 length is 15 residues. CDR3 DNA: TGTGCCAGCAGTGTAGAAGGCGTCCGCGGGGCCGAGCAGTACTTC. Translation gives CASSVEGVRGAEQYF. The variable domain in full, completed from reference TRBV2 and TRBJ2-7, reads EPEVTQTPSHQVTQMGQEVILRCVPISNHLYFYWYRQILGQKVEFLVSFYNNEISEKSEIFDDQFSVERPDGSNFTLKIRSTKLEDSAMYFCASSVEGVRGAEQYFGPGTRLTVT.

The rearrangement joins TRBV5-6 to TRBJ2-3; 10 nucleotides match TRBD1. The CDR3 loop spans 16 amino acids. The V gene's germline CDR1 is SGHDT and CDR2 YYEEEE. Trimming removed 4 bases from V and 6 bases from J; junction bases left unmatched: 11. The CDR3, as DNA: TGTGCCAGCAGCATTCAACCGGGACAGGGGTTGGATACGCAGTATTTT. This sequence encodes CASSIQPGQGLDTQYF. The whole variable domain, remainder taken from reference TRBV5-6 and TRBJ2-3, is DAGVTQSPTHLIKTRGQQVTLRCSPKSGHDTVSWYQQALGQGPQFIFQYYEEEERQRGNFPDRFSGHQFPNYSSELNVNALLLGDSALYLCASSIQPGQGLDTQYFGPGTRLTVL.

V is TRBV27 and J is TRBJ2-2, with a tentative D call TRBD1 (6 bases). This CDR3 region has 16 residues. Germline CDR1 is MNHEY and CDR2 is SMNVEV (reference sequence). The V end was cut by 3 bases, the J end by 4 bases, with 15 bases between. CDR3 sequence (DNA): TGTGCCAGCAGTTTGACAACAGGGAGTGGCACCGGGGAGCTGTTTTTT. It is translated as CASSLTTGSGTGELFF.

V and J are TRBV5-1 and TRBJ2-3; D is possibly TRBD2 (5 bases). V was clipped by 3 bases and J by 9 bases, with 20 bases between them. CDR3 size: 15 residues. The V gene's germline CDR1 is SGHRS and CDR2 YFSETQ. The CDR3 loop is CASSSGETEHTTQYF. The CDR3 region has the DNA TGCGCCAGCAGCTCCGGGGAGACGGAGCACACGACGCAGTATTTT.

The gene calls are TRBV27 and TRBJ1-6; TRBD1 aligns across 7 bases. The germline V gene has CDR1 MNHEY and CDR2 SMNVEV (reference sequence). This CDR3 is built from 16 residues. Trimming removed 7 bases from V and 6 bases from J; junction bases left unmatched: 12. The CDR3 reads CASNPLSGGPNSPLHF. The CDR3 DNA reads TGTGCCAGCAACCCACTCTCAGGGGGTCCTAATTCACCCCTCCACTTT.

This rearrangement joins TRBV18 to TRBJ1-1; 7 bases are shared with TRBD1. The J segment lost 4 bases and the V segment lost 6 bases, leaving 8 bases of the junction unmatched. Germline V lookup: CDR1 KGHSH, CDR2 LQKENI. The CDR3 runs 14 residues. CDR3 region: CASSLGGGPTEAFF. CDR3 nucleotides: TGTGCCAGCTCGTTAGGGGGCGGGCCCACTGAAGCTTTCTTT.

As DNA, the CDR3 is TGTGCCAGCAGTGAGCAGGGGAATGGCTACACCTTC. This translates into CASSEQGNGYTF. This chain connects TRBV6-1 to TRBJ1-2; tentatively, D is TRBD1 (6 bases). V was pared by 3 bases and J by 6 bases, with 8 bases between. Per germline, CDR1 MNHNS and CDR2 SASEGT. The CDR3 has 12 residues.

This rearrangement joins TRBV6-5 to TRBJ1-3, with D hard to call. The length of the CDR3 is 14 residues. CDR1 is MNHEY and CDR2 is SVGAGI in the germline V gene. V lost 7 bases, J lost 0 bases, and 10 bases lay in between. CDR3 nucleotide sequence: TGTGCCAGCAAGCGGGCCAACTCTGGAAACACCATATATTTT. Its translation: CASKRANSGNTIYF.

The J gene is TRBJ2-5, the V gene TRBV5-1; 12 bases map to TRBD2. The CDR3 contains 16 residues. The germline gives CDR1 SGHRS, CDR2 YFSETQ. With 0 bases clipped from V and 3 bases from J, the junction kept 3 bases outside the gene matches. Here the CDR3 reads CASSLAASGREETQYF. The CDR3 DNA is TGCGCCAGCAGCTTGGCCGCTAGCGGGAGGGAAGAGACCCAGTACTTC.

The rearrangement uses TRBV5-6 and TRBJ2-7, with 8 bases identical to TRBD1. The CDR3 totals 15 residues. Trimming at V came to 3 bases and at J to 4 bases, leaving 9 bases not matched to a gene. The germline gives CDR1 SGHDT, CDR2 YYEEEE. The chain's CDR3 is CASSSTGQGAYEQYF. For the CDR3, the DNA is TGTGCCAGCAGCTCAACCGGACAGGGCGCGTACGAGCAGTACTTC.

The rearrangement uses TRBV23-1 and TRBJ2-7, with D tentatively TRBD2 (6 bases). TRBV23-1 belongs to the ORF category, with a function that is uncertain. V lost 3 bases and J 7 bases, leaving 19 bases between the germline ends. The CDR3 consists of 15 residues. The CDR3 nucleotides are TGCGCCAGCAGTCACCCGGGACTGCCCGCGAGGGAGCAGTACTTC. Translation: CASSHPGLPAREQYF.

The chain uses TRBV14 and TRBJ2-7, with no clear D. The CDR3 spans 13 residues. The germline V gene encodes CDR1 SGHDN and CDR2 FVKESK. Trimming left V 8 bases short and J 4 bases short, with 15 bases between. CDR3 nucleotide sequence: TGTGCCAGCGGTCCTACTACTTCTTACGAGCAGTACTTC. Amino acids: CASGPTTSYEQYF.

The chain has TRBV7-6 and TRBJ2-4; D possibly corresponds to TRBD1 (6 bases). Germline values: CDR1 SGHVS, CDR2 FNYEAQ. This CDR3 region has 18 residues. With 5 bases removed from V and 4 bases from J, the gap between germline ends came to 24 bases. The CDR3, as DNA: TGTGCCAGCAGCCCCGGGACGGCGAGGGGGAGAACTAAAAACATTCAGTACTTC. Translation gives CASSPGTARGRTKNIQYF.